These 31 T cell receptor beta chains were all obtained from the same sample, sequenced in a study of shared clonotypes between healthy human individuals. Here immunoSEQ multiplex PCR was the method, and the copy in TCRdb shows in-frame clones only, minus some. The table has 150,000 to 200,000 clones, 90% to 95% seen once. The specimen was naive CD4+ T cells sorted from blood. Subset in this sample: CD45RA+ positively selected. These receptors came from a woman aged 25-40 years in good health.

The table lists this clone with a count of one. Sequence at one end of the junction differs from germline and may be a read error. The V and J genes are TRBV28 and TRBJ1-5; D unclear. The germline gives CDR1 MDHEN, CDR2 SYDVKM. The CDR3 contains 17 residues. For the CDR3, the DNA is TGTACCAGCAGTTTCCCATATCCAAGGAAAGGGAGTCAGCCCCAGCATTTT. This translates into CTSSFPYPRKGSQPQHF.

The chain is built from TRBV6-5 and TRBJ2-1; 13 nucleotides align to TRBD2. The CDR3 has 16 amino acids. V was pared by 1 base and J by 6 bases, with 3 bases of the junction left unmatched. Germline loops: CDR1 MNHEY, CDR2 SVGAGI. The CDR3: CASSYWTSGSSNEQFF. CDR3 sequence (DNA): TGTGCCAGCAGTTACTGGACTAGCGGGAGTAGCAATGAGCAGTTCTTC.

The chain uses TRBV27 and TRBJ1-2, with 9 nucleotides matching TRBD1. The CDR3 is made up of 15 amino acids. V was clipped by 5 bases and J by 6 bases; unmatched bases: 10. Germline CDR1 reads MNHEY; CDR2 reads SMNVEV (reference sequence). CDR3 in amino acids: CASSALGTGMNGYTF. CDR3 sequence (DNA): TGTGCCAGCAGTGCGCTCGGGACAGGGATGAATGGCTACACCTTC.

The rearrangement joins TRBV5-1 to TRBJ1-3; D is possibly TRBD1 (5 bases). Germline CDR1 is SGHRS and CDR2 is YFSETQ. V shed 4 bases and J shed 0 bases, with 8 bases lying between them. This CDR3 spans 14 amino acids. The CDR3, as DNA: TGCGCCAGCAGCGGGGACGGCTCTGGAAACACCATATATTTT. This translates into CASSGDGSGNTIYF.

The chain is built from TRBV18 and TRBJ2-7, with 10 bases aligning to TRBD1. J lost 2 bases, V lost 4 bases, and 5 bases had no gene match. The CDR3 has 15 residues. Looked up from germline, CDR1 is KGHSH and CDR2 is LQKENI. The CDR3 spells CASSLPGQGTYEQYF. CDR3 nucleotides: TGTGCCAGCTCACTACCGGGACAGGGGACCTACGAGCAGTACTTC.

This chain connects TRBV10-2 to TRBJ2-7; a possible D gene is TRBD1 (6 bases). The V gene's germline CDR1 is WSHSY and CDR2 SAAADI. The length of the CDR3 is 13 residues. Trimming left V 2 bases short and J 5 bases short, with 10 bases between. DNA for the CDR3: TGCGCCAGCAGTGAGATTTACAGGGACGAGCAGTACTTC. Its translation is CASSEIYRDEQYF.

The chain combines TRBV21-1 with TRBJ1-2. TRBV21-1 is listed as a pseudogene. The CDR3 loop spans 14 amino acids. Here the CDR3 DNA reads TGTGCCAGCAGCCCGGGATGGCAGGGAGATGGCTACACCTTC. Translating it yields CASSPGWQGDGYTF.

V is TRBV6-6 and J is TRBJ2-1; TRBD2 matches 8 bases. The CDR3 runs 15 residues. Germline CDR1 and CDR2: MNHNY and SVGAGI (reference sequence). Trimming removed 7 bases from V and 7 bases from J; junction bases left unmatched: 12. CDR3: CASNREGPSSNEQFF. The DNA for the CDR3 is TGTGCCAGCAATCGGGAGGGCCCATCTTCGAATGAGCAGTTCTTC.

V is TRBV18 and J is TRBJ2-5; D is ambiguous. Germline V gene data show CDR1 as KGHSH and CDR2 as LQKENI. This CDR3 is 12 amino acids long. Trimming shortened V by 5 bases and J by 2 bases, and 6 bases separated the two germline ends. CDR3 loop: CASSFSQETQYF. CDR3 nucleotides: TGTGCCAGCTCATTTTCTCAAGAGACCCAGTACTTC.

This chain joins TRBV2 and TRBJ2-5; 7 bases line up with TRBD1. V lost 4 bases and J lost 11; bases outside the gene matches: 13. Germline V gives CDR1 SNHLY, CDR2 FYNNEI. This CDR3 is built from 14 residues. As DNA, the CDR3 is TGTGCCAGCAGTGGTGACAGGGCAATCACGGAGCAGTACTTC. This codes for CASSGDRAITEQYF.

This clone came up a few times. This rearrangement joins TRBV18 to TRBJ2-7; the match to TRBD1 covers 8 bases. CDR1 is KGHSH, CDR2 LQKENI, per germline. V trimming: 0 bases; J trimming: 3 bases; junction bases outside the gene matches: 7. The CDR3 has 16 amino acids. This CDR3 is CASSPPNRGFLYEQYF. Written as DNA, the CDR3 is TGTGCCAGCTCACCACCGAACAGGGGGTTCCTCTACGAGCAGTACTTC.

The rearrangement links TRBV7-9 to TRBJ1-1, with D maybe TRBD1 (6 bases). V lost 5 bases and J lost 5, with 12 bases in between. Germline CDR1 reads SEHNR; CDR2 reads FQNEAQ (reference sequence). The CDR3 spans 13 residues. CDR3 nucleotides: TGTGCCAGCAGCCCACAGGGAAGGACTGAAGCTTTCTTT. This codes for CASSPQGRTEAFF.

V usage is TRBV2 and J usage is TRBJ2-4, with a weak D call TRBD2 (5 bases). The germline CDR1 and CDR2 sequences are SNHLY and FYNNEI. V lost 0 bases and J lost 1, with 7 bases in between. CDR3 length equals 15 residues. Here the CDR3 reads CASSEAGEAKNIQYF. The CDR3 nucleotides are TGTGCCAGCAGTGAAGCGGGAGAGGCCAAAAACATTCAGTACTTC. Full variable domain (missing parts from reference TRBV2 and TRBJ2-4): EPEVTQTPSHQVTQMGQEVILRCVPISNHLYFYWYRQILGQKVEFLVSFYNNEISEKSEIFDDQFSVERPDGSNFTLKIRSTKLEDSAMYFCASSEAGEAKNIQYFGAGTRLSVL.

The chain is built from TRBV18 and TRBJ2-3; D may be TRBD1 (5 bases). V gave up 0 bases and J gave up 5 bases, with 6 bases separating them. The V gene's germline CDR1 is KGHSH and CDR2 LQKENI. CDR3 size: 13 residues. CDR3 amino acids: CASSPPRVDTQYF. The CDR3 DNA reads as TGTGCCAGCTCACCACCCAGGGTAGATACGCAGTATTTT. The full variable domain, its missing parts supplied by reference TRBV18 and TRBJ2-3, is NAGVMQNPRHLVRRRGQEARLRCSPMKGHSHVYWYRQLPEEGLKFMVYLQKENIIDESGMPKERFSAEFPKEGPSILRIQQVVRGDSAAYFCASSPPRVDTQYFGPGTRLTVL.

The chain is built from TRBV15 and TRBJ2-1, with 7 bases identical to TRBD2. V lost 6 bases and J lost 3; bases outside the gene matches: 2. Germline CDR1 reads LNHNV; CDR2 reads YYDKDF (reference sequence). The CDR3 contains 13 residues. CDR3 bases: TGTGCCACCAGGCCTAGCGGCTACAATGAGCAGTTCTTC. The encoded protein is CATRPSGYNEQFF.

The rearrangement uses TRBV5-1 and TRBJ1-2, with TRBD1 matching 10 bases. This CDR3 spans 14 amino acids. The V and J ends lost 4 bases and 7 bases, in that order; junction bases with no gene match: 7. Germline values: CDR1 SGHRS, CDR2 YFSETQ. CDR3 nucleotides: TGCGCCAGCAGCGGAGACAGGGGGCAGGGTGGCTACACCTTC. This encodes CASSGDRGQGGYTF. Filled out from reference TRBV5-1 and TRBJ1-2, the complete variable domain reads KAGVTQTPRYLIKTRGQQVTLSCSPISGHRSVSWYQQTPGQGLQFLFEYFSETQRNKGNFPGRFSGRQFSNSRSEMNVSTLELGDSALYLCASSGDRGQGGYTFGSGTRLTVV.

The rearrangement joins TRBV5-1 to TRBJ2-2, with 7 bases lining up with TRBD2. The CDR3 covers 15 residues. V shed 2 bases and J 4 bases; nucleotides not matched to a gene: 5. CDR1 SGHRS and CDR2 YFSETQ come from the germline V gene. CDR3 region: CASSFGREFTGELFF. The CDR3 DNA reads as TGCGCCAGCAGCTTTGGGCGGGAGTTCACCGGGGAGCTGTTTTTT.

The chain uses TRBV5-1 and TRBJ2-1, with 12 bases aligning to TRBD2. This CDR3 is built from 20 residues. V trimming: 4 bases; J trimming: 4 bases; junction bases outside the gene matches: 18. Germline V CDR1 and CDR2: SGHRS, YFSETQ. The CDR3 bases are TGCGCCAGCAGCCCTGACACGGCCCGCCTGGGACTAGCGGGTTACAATGAGCAGTTCTTC. It specifies CASSPDTARLGLAGYNEQFF.

The DNA of the CDR3 is TGTGCCAGCAGGAAGGAAGGGGGCTCCTACGAGCAGTACTTC. This codes for CASRKEGGSYEQYF. This chain links TRBV2 with TRBJ2-7, with D maybe TRBD1 (6 bases). The CDR3 consists of 14 residues. In germline, CDR1 is SNHLY, CDR2 FYNNEI. Trimming removed 6 bases at V and 0 bases at J, with 12 bases between.

The chain combines TRBV4-2 with TRBJ2-6, with D possibly called TRBD1 or TRBD2 (5 bases each). CDR3 length: 16 residues. Germline V lookup: CDR1 LGHNA, CDR2 YNFKEQ. Trimming stripped 1 base from V and 4 bases from J, with 11 bases between. DNA of the CDR3: TGTGCCAGCAGCCAAGTCTTAGGGACCGGGGCCAACGTCCTGACTTTC. It translates to CASSQVLGTGANVLTF.

This chain links TRBV18 with TRBJ2-2; TRBD2 might be the D (7 bases). The length of the CDR3 is 16 residues. Looked up from germline, CDR1 is KGHSH and CDR2 is LQKENI. V was shortened by 3 bases and J by 6 bases, with 17 bases between the two germline ends. The CDR3 coding sequence is TGTGCCAGCTCACCCTCCAGGGGACTATCGGCCGGGGAGCTGTTTTTT. Its translation is CASSPSRGLSAGELFF.

J is TRBJ2-1 and V is TRBV4-1, with TRBD2 identical over 13 bases. This CDR3 has 18 amino acids. Germline lookup yields CDR1 MGHRA and CDR2 YSYEKL. After removal of 3 bases from V and 1 base from J, the junction contained 6 bases not matched to a gene. The CDR3 here is CASSHRTSGSRSYNEQFF. CDR3 in DNA: TGCGCCAGCAGCCACCGGACTAGCGGGAGTAGGTCCTACAATGAGCAGTTCTTC.

The rearrangement links TRBV19 to TRBJ1-1; a weak D match, TRBD1 (6 bases). This CDR3 has 17 amino acids. CDR1 and CDR2 from the germline V gene are LNHDA and SQIVND (reference sequence). V was pared by 3 bases and J by 4 bases, with 21 bases between. The DNA for the CDR3 is TGTGCCAGTAGTATCTTGGGGTACAGGGCTGGAACCACTGAAGCTTTCTTT. Residues: CASSILGYRAGTTEAFF.

V gene TRBV6-6 combines with J gene TRBJ2-1; 10 bases are a match to TRBD2. From germline, CDR1 is MNHNY and CDR2 SVGAGI (reference sequence). J was trimmed by 5 bases and V by 5 bases; bases with no gene match: 6. This CDR3 is built from 15 residues. The CDR3 is CASSHSGRPDNEQFF. The CDR3 region has the DNA TGTGCCAGCAGTCATAGCGGGAGGCCAGACAATGAGCAGTTCTTC.

The V gene is TRBV5-1, the J gene TRBJ2-1; a weak D match, TRBD2 (6 bases). V shed 1 base and J shed 8 bases, with 16 bases lying between them. This CDR3 region has 15 residues. Germline CDR1 reads SGHRS; CDR2 reads YFSETQ. Here the CDR3 DNA reads TGCGCCAGCAGCTTGTTTAGGACTACGAACGATGAGCAGTTCTTC. As protein: CASSLFRTTNDEQFF.

This chain uses TRBV28 with TRBJ1-4; D is perhaps TRBD1 (6 bases). Germline V gives CDR1 MDHEN, CDR2 SYDVKM. V was trimmed by 9 bases and J by 0 bases, leaving 20 bases between them. The CDR3 length is 17 residues. CDR3 amino acids: CASLQGLFMATNEKLFF. The DNA of the CDR3 is TGTGCCAGTTTACAGGGTCTGTTCATGGCAACTAATGAAAAACTGTTTTTT.

V gene TRBV15 combines with J gene TRBJ1-2, with D tentatively TRBD1 (5 bases). V was trimmed by 5 bases and J by 3 bases, leaving 10 bases between them. From germline, CDR1 is LNHNV and CDR2 YYDKDF (reference sequence). This CDR3 comprises 13 residues. In DNA form, the CDR3 reads TGTGCCACCAGCGAGGGGAACGACTATGGCTACACCTTC. As protein: CATSEGNDYGYTF.

The CDR3 region has the DNA TGTGCCAGCAGTTACGGGCACCCTAACTATGGCTACACCTTC. It yields the protein CASSYGHPNYGYTF. J is TRBJ1-2 and V is TRBV6-5; D is unclear. Trimming cost V 2 bases and J 0 bases, with 7 bases left between them. The CDR3 totals 14 residues. Germline V CDR1 and CDR2: MNHEY, SVGAGI.

The chain recombines TRBV5-5 with TRBJ2-6; D perhaps matches TRBD1 (5 bases). The V and J ends lost 3 bases and 0 bases respectively, with 13 bases between them. The V gene's germline CDR1 is SGHKS and CDR2 YYEKEE (reference sequence). There are 17 residues in the CDR3. In DNA, the CDR3 is TGTGCCAGCAGCTCCGACAGAGCTGTCTCTGGGGCCAACGTCCTGACTTTC. The encoded protein is CASSSDRAVSGANVLTF. Full variable domain (remainder filled in from reference TRBV5-5 and TRBJ2-6): DAGVTQSPTHLIKTRGQQVTLRCSPISGHKSVSWYQQVLGQGPQFIFQYYEKEERGRGNFPDRFSARQFPNYSSELNVNALLLGDSALYLCASSSDRAVSGANVLTFGAGSRLTVL.

This sequence joins TRBV5-5 and TRBJ2-3, with a possible D match to TRBD2 (7 bases). The V gene lost 1 base and the J gene lost 0 bases, with 12 bases spanning the gap. The germline CDR1 and CDR2 sequences are SGHKS and YYEKEE (reference sequence). The CDR3 loop spans 16 amino acids. In nucleotides, the CDR3 is TGTGCCAGCAGCTTGTTGGGGGGGCGGAGCACAGATACGCAGTATTTT. Translating it yields CASSLLGGRSTDTQYF.

CDR3 loop: CASSPLRGSGRPYEQYF. CDR3 sequence (DNA): TGCGCCAGCAGCCCCTTAAGAGGTAGCGGGAGACCCTACGAGCAGTACTTC. The gene calls are TRBV4-1 and TRBJ2-7; 9 nucleotides align to TRBD2. This CDR3 comprises 17 residues. Unmatched junction bases numbered 12, after V lost 4 bases and J lost 2 bases. In germline, CDR1 is MGHRA, CDR2 YSYEKL.